Presented here are 20 T cell receptor beta chains from one specimen sequenced in a study of control samples from healthy donors and cancer patients (dated by TCRdb to the early 2020s). The method behind the library was the immunoSEQ multiplex PCR assay. The immuneACCESS repertoire file appears here via TCRdb, limited to in-frame rearrangements. These files lack a portion of the clones; in checked studies, under half of the deficit traces to unresolved V genes, and the cause of the others is not known. The sample table lists fewer than 250,000 clones, roughly nine tenths of them with a count of one. In total, the top ten clones hold over 1.5% of the sample. Material for sequencing was blood. The source of these receptors is a man aged 25-45 years in good health.

CDR3 residues: CASSQGYTGSPANEKLFF. As DNA, the CDR3 is TGTGCCAGCAGCCAAGGGTACACCGGGAGCCCCGCTAATGAAAAACTGTTTTTT. The chain combines TRBV3-1 (or the pseudogene TRBV3-2) with TRBJ1-4; D is unclear. Germline V lookup: CDR1 LGHDT, CDR2 YNNKEL (reference sequence). This CDR3 spans 18 amino acids. The V gene lost 1 base and the J gene lost 3 bases, with 18 bases spanning the gap.

This chain links TRBV11-3 with TRBJ2-1, with D maybe TRBD1 (5 bases). Trimming stripped 1 base from V and 5 bases from J, with 15 bases between. CDR3 length equals 16 residues. CDR1 is SGHNT, CDR2 YENEEA, per germline. The DNA of the CDR3 is TGTGCCAGCAGCTTAGGGCGTGGGGCCCCTCACAATGAGCAGTTCTTC. It codes for CASSLGRGAPHNEQFF.

A remark on this clone: Other DNA sequences in this sample translate to the same CDR3. The rearrangement joins TRBV3-1 (or the pseudogene TRBV3-2) to TRBJ1-2; no clear D gene. The CDR3 loop spans 12 amino acids. V shed 3 bases and J shed 0 bases, with 2 bases lying between them. From germline, CDR1 is LGHDT and CDR2 YNNKEL (reference sequence). The CDR3, as DNA: TGTGCCAGCAGCCAGGCTAACTATGGCTACACCTTC. Its protein product is CASSQANYGYTF.

This chain uses TRBV6-4 with TRBJ1-1; no clear D gene. The V and J ends lost 8 bases and 3 bases respectively, with 13 bases between them. CDR3 size: 13 residues. CDR1 MRHNA and CDR2 SNTAGT come from the germline V gene. The chain's CDR3 is CASRVRVDTEAFF. The CDR3, as DNA: TGTGCCAGCCGCGTCCGGGTAGACACTGAAGCTTTCTTT.

The chain joins TRBV5-1 to TRBJ1-2; unclear D gene. Trimming took 0 bases from V and 8 from J, leaving 8 bases between them. Germline V gene sequence: CDR1 SGHRS, CDR2 YFSETQ. The length of the CDR3 is 12 residues. CDR3 residues: CASSLEIGGYTF. The CDR3 region has the DNA TGCGCCAGCAGCTTGGAAATAGGGGGCTACACCTTC.

The rearrangement joins TRBV27 to TRBJ1-2; possible D gene TRBD1, 5 bases. Looked up from germline, CDR1 is MNHEY and CDR2 is SMNVEV (reference sequence). This CDR3 contains 14 residues. V was clipped by 4 bases and J by 4 bases, with 13 bases between them. The CDR3 DNA reads as TGTGCCAGCAGTTCCGCCGGGACGGGCTATGGCTACACCTTC. Translated, it gives CASSSAGTGYGYTF.

V usage is TRBV19 and J usage is TRBJ1-5; D remains unclear. V was shortened by 1 base and J by 3 bases, with 10 bases between the two germline ends. The CDR3 is 15 residues long. Germline V lookup: CDR1 LNHDA, CDR2 SQIVND (reference sequence). The CDR3 loop is CASSIGSVPNQPQHF. CDR3 sequence (DNA): TGTGCCAGTAGTATAGGGTCAGTTCCCAATCAGCCCCAGCATTTT. Looking up the rest from reference TRBV19 and TRBJ1-5 gives the full variable domain: DGGITQSPKYLFRKEGQNVTLSCEQNLNHDAMYWYRQDPGQGLRLIYYSQIVNDFQKGDIAEGYSVSREKKESFPLTVTSAQKNPTAFYLCASSIGSVPNQPQHFGDGTRLSIL.

The V and J genes are TRBV2 and TRBJ1-1; 8 bases agree with TRBD1. The CDR3 is 14 residues long. The germline V gene encodes CDR1 SNHLY and CDR2 FYNNEI. After removal of 9 bases from V and 3 bases from J, the junction contained 9 bases not matched to a gene. The CDR3 DNA reads TGTGCCAGTTCTCCAGGGGGCGGACACACTGAAGCTTTCTTT. This codes for CASSPGGGHTEAFF.

The V call is TRBV6-4, the J call TRBJ1-2; 8 positions agree with TRBD1. J was trimmed by 2 bases and V by 3 bases; bases with no gene match: 11. CDR1 and CDR2 (germline): MRHNA, SNTAGT. This CDR3 is built from 17 residues. The CDR3 DNA reads as TGTGCCAGCAGTGAAAATCCCCATCAGGGGGCCAACTATGGCTACACCTTC. The encoded protein is CASSENPHQGANYGYTF.

V gene TRBV30 combines with J gene TRBJ2-7; D gene unclear. V lost 0 bases and J lost 2, with 8 bases in between. The CDR3 has 13 residues. The germline CDR1 and CDR2 sequences are GTSNPN and SVGIG (reference sequence). The CDR3 nucleotides are TGTGCCTGGAGTGTTAGTCAGACCTACGAGCAGTACTTC. This gives the protein CAWSVSQTYEQYF.

The J gene is TRBJ2-3, the V gene TRBV2; a possible D gene is TRBD2 (5 bases). The germline CDR1 and CDR2 sequences are SNHLY and FYNNEI. Trimming took off 6 bases at V and 5 bases at J, with 6 bases between the two ends. The CDR3 extends over 11 amino acids. CDR3 protein: CASRAGDTQYF. In nucleotides, the CDR3 is TGTGCCAGCAGGGCGGGAGATACGCAGTATTTT. Looking up the rest from reference TRBV2 and TRBJ2-3 gives the full variable domain: EPEVTQTPSHQVTQMGQEVILRCVPISNHLYFYWYRQILGQKVEFLVSFYNNEISEKSEIFDDQFSVERPDGSNFTLKIRSTKLEDSAMYFCASRAGDTQYFGPGTRLTVL.

This clone was picked up a small number of times. As DNA, the CDR3 is TGTGCCAGCAGCTTATCGGCCATTGGGGGCGGGGAGCTGTTTTTT. Its translation is CASSLSAIGGGELFF. J is TRBJ2-2 and V is TRBV7-3; D tentatively fits TRBD1 or TRBD2 (5 bases each). CDR3 length: 15 amino acids. V dropped 2 bases and J dropped 7 bases, with 14 bases sitting between them. From germline, CDR1 is SGHTA and CDR2 FQGTGA.

V and J are TRBV5-1 and TRBJ2-7; TRBD1 aligns across 10 bases. The trim removed 0 bases at V and 3 bases at J, leaving 6 bases unmatched. The CDR3 totals 16 residues. Germline values: CDR1 SGHRS, CDR2 YFSETQ. This CDR3 reads CASSLGLWTGGYEQYF. The CDR3 coding sequence is TGCGCCAGCAGCTTGGGTCTCTGGACAGGGGGCTACGAGCAGTACTTC. The whole variable domain, filled in from reference TRBV5-1 and TRBJ2-7, reads KAGVTQTPRYLIKTRGQQVTLSCSPISGHRSVSWYQQTPGQGLQFLFEYFSETQRNKGNFPGRFSGRQFSNSRSEMNVSTLELGDSALYLCASSLGLWTGGYEQYFGPGTRLTVT.

This sequence joins TRBV28 and TRBJ2-7, with 7 bases aligning to TRBD1. V shed 7 bases and J 2 bases; nucleotides not matched to a gene: 5. The CDR3 covers 13 residues. Germline V gives CDR1 MDHEN, CDR2 SYDVKM. The CDR3 DNA follows: TGTGCCAGCATACGGGACAGCACCTACGAGCAGTACTTC. Residues: CASIRDSTYEQYF.

J is TRBJ1-1 and V is TRBV10-3; unclear D gene. This CDR3 region has 11 residues. Germline CDR1 ENHRY, CDR2 SYGVKD. V was shortened by 6 bases and J by 3 bases, with 5 bases between the two germline ends. DNA of the CDR3: TGTGCCATCAGCCAAGACACTGAAGCTTTCTTT. Translating it yields CAISQDTEAFF.

The gene calls are TRBV19 and TRBJ2-7, with 7 bases that match TRBD1. V trimming: 7 bases; J trimming: 3 bases; junction bases outside the gene matches: 9. The CDR3 sequence is 14 residues long. Germline CDR1 and CDR2: LNHDA and SQIVND (reference sequence). As DNA, the CDR3 is TGTGCCAGTACCCGAGGCCAGGGGGACTACGAGCAGTACTTC. Protein: CASTRGQGDYEQYF.

The chain joins TRBV15 to TRBJ2-7, with D perhaps assigned TRBD1 or TRBD2 (5 bases each). V was pared by 1 base and J by 1 base, with 11 bases between. The germline CDR1 and CDR2 sequences are LNHNV and YYDKDF (reference sequence). The CDR3 loop spans 15 amino acids. The DNA of the CDR3 is TGTGCCACCAGCAGAGGAGGGACGCCGTCCTACGAGCAGTACTTC. It yields the protein CATSRGGTPSYEQYF.

This clone showed up just once. This chain joins TRBV18 and TRBJ2-7, with a possible D match to TRBD2 (5 bases). The CDR3 is made up of 13 amino acids. The V end lost 2 bases, the J end lost 5 bases, and 10 bases lay between the germline ends. From germline, CDR1 is KGHSH and CDR2 LQKENI. This chain's CDR3 is CASSPSDSDEQYF. CDR3 bases: TGTGCCAGCTCACCATCCGATAGCGACGAGCAGTACTTC.

The V and J genes are TRBV6-2 or TRBV6-3 and TRBJ2-5; 16 positions match TRBD2. The V segment lost 6 bases and the J segment 5 bases; nucleotides outside the gene matches: 6. In germline, CDR1 is MNHEY, CDR2 SVGEGT. The CDR3 runs to 16 residues. CDR3 region: CASSLGLAGGTETQYF. The CDR3 DNA follows: TGTGCCAGCAGCTTGGGACTAGCGGGGGGGACGGAGACCCAGTACTTC.

The V gene is TRBV29-1, the J gene TRBJ1-1; a possible D gene is TRBD1 (5 bases). Per germline, CDR1 SQVTM and CDR2 ANQGSEA. The CDR3 spans 14 residues. V was pared by 4 bases and J by 1 base, with 13 bases between. The CDR3 loop is CSVAQGSSNTEAFF. CDR3 in DNA: TGCAGCGTTGCGCAGGGATCTTCGAACACTGAAGCTTTCTTT.